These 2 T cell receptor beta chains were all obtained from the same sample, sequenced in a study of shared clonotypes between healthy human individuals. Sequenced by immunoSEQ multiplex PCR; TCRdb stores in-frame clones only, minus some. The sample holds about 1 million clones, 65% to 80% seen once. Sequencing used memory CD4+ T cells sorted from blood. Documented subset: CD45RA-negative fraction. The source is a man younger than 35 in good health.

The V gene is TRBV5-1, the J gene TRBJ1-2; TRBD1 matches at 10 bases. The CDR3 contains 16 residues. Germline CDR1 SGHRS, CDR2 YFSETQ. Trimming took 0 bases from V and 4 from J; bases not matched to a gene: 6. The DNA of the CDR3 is TGCGCCAGCAGCTTGGACGGACAGGGGGGAAGCTATGGCTACACCTTC. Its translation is CASSLDGQGGSYGYTF.

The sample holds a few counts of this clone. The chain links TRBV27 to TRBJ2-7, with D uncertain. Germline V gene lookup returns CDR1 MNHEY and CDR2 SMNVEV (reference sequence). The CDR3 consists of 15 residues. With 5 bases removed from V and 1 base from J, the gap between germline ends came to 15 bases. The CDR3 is CASSPGGWGSYEQYF. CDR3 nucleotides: TGTGCCAGCAGTCCCGGCGGTTGGGGTTCCTACGAGCAGTACTTC.